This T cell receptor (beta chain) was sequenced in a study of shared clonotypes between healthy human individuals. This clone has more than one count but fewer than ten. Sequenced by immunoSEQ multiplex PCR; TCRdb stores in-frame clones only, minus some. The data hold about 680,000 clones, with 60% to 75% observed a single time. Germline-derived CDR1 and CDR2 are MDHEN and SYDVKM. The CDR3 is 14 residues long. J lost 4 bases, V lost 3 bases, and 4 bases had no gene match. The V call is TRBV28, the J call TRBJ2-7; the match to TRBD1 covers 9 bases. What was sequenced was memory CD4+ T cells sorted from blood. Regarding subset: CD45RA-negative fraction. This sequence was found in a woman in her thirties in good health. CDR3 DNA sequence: TGTGCCAGCAGTTTCTCGGGACAGGGATACGAGCAGTACTTC. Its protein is CASSFSGQGYEQYF.